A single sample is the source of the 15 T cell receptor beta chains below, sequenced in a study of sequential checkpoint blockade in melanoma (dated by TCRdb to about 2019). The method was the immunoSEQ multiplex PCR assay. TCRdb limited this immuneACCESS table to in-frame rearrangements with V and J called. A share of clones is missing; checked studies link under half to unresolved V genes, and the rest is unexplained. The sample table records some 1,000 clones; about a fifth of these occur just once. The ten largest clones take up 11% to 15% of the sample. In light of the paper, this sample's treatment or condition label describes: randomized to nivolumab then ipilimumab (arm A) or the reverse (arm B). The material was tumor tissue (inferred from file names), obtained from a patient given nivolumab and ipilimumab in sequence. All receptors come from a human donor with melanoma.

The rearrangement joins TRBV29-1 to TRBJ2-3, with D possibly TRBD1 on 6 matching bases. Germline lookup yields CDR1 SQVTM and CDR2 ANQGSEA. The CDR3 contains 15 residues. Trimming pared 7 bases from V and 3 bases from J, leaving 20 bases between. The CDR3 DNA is TGCAGCGGTGGGGGTGGGGGCCGTGCAACAGATACGCAGTATTTT. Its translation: CSGGGGGRATDTQYF.

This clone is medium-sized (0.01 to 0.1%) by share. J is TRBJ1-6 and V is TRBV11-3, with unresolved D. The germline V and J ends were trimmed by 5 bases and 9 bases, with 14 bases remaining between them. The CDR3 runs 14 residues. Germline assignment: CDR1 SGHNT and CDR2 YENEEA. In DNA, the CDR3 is TGTGCCAGCAGCGCGCGAGGGAGGAGTTCACCCCTCCACTTT. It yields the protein CASSARGRSSPLHF.

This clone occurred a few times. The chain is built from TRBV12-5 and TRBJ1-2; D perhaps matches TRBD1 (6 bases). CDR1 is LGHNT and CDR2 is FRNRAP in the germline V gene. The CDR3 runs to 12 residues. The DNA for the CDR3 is TGTGCCAGCACTCGGACAGCCTATGGCTACACCTTC. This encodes CASTRTAYGYTF.

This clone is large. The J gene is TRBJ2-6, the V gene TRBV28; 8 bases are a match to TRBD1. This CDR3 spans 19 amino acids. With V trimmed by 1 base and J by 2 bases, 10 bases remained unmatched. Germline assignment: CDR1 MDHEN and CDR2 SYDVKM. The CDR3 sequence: CASSLFRGQAHTGANVLTF. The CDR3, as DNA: TGTGCCAGCAGTTTATTTCGGGGACAGGCGCACACTGGGGCCAACGTCCTGACTTTC.

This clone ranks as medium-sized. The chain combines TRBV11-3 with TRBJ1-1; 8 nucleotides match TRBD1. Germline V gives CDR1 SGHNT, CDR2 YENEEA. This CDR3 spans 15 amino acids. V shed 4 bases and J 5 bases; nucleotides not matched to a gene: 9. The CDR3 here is CASSSQGVVGTEAFF. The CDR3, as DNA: TGTGCCAGCAGCTCACAGGGGGTGGTAGGGACTGAAGCTTTCTTT.

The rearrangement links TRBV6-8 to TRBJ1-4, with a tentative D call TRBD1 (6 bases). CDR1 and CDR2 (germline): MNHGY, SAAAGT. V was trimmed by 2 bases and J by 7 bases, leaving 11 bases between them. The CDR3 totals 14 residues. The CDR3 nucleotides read TGTGCCAGCAGTTACGGCGGGGGGCGTGAAAAACTGTTTTTT. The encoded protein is CASSYGGGREKLFF.

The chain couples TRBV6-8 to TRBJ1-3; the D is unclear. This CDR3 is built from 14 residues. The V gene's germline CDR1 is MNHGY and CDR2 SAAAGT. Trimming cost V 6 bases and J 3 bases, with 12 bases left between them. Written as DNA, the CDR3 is TGTGCCAGCAGCCCAGCCGGCGTTGGAAACACCATATATTTT. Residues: CASSPAGVGNTIYF.

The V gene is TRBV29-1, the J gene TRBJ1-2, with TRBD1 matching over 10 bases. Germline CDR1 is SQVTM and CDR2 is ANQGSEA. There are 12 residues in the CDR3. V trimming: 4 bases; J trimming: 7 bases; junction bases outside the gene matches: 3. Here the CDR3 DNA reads TGCAGCGTTGGGGGACAGGGGTCTGGCTACACCTTC. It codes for CSVGGQGSGYTF.

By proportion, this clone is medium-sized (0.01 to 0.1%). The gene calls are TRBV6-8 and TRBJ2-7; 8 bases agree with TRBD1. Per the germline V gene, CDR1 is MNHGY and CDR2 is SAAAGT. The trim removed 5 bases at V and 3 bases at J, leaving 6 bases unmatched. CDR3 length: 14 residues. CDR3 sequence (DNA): TGTGCCAGCAGTGAGAAGGACAGGGTCTACGAGCAGTACTTC. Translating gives CASSEKDRVYEQYF.

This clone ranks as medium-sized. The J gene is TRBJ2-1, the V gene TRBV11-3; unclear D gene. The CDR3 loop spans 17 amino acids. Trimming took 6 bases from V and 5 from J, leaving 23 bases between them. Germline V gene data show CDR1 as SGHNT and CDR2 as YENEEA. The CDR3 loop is CASRPNGPRSINNEQFF. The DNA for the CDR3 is TGTGCCAGCAGGCCTAACGGACCCCGGAGTATTAACAATGAGCAGTTCTTC.

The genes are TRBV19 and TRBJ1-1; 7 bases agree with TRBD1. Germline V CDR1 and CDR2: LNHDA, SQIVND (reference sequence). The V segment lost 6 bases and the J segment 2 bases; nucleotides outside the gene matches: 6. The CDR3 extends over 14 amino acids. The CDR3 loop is CASREGAFNTEAFF. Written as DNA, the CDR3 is TGTGCCAGTAGAGAGGGGGCCTTCAACACTGAAGCTTTCTTT.

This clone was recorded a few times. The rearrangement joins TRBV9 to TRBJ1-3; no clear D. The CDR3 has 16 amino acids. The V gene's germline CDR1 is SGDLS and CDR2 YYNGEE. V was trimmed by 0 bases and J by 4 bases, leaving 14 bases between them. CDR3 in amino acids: CASSVAFGLGGNTIYF. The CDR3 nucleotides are TGTGCCAGCAGCGTAGCGTTTGGGCTAGGCGGAAACACCATATATTTT. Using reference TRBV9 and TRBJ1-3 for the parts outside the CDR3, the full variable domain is DSGVTQTPKHLITATGQRVTLRCSPRSGDLSVYWYQQSLDQGLQFLIQYYNGEERAKGNILERFSAQQFPDLHSELNLSSLELGDSALYFCASSVAFGLGGNTIYFGEGSWLTVV.

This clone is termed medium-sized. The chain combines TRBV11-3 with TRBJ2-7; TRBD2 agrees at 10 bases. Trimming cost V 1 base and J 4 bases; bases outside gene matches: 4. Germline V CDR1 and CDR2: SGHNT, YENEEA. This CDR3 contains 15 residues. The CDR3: CASSLVSGGHYEQYF. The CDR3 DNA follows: TGTGCCAGCAGCTTAGTTAGCGGGGGGCATTACGAGCAGTACTTC.

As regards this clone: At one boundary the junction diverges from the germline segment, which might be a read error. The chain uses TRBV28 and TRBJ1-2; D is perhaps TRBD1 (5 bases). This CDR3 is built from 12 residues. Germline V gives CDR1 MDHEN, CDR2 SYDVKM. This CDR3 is CAISDRNYGYTF. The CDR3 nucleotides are TGTGCCATCAGTGACAGAAACTATGGCTACACCTTC.

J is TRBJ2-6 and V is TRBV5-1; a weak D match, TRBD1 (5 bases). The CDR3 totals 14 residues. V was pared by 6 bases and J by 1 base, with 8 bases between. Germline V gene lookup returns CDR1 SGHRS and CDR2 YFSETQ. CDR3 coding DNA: TGCGCCAGCACTCAGGGTTCTGGGGCCAACGTCCTGACTTTC. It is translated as CASTQGSGANVLTF.